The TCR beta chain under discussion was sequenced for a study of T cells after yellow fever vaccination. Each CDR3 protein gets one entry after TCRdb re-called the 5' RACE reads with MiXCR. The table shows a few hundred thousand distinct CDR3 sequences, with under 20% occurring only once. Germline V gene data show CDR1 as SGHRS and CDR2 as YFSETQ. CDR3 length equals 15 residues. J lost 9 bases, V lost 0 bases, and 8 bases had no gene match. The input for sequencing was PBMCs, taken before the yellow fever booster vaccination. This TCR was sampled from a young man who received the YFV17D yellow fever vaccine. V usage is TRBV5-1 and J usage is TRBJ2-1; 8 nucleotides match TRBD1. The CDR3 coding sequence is TGCGCCAGCAGCTTGGCGGACAGGGTACCTGGTGAGCAGTTCTTC. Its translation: CASSLADRVPGEQFF.